The entry that follows covers one T cell receptor (beta chain) sequence. Its antigen remains undetermined. The record has no base qualities; no much larger clone is one base away. Collaborating institutions collected whole blood in K2EDTA tubes following their own protocols. Collaborator samples were shipped for TCRbeta analysis as frozen whole blood, isolated PBMCs, or DNA extracted from either sample type. The immunoSEQ Assay, a bias-controlled multiplex PCR, was used to amplify TCRbeta CDR3 regions from genomic DNA. The study's processing was this. The number of nucleated cells in each sample was estimated from the amplification of reference gene primers within the assay. Sequence reads were collapsed and filtered to measure the absolute abundance of every unique TCRbeta CDR3 rearrangement. For each sample, productive Simpson clonality was calculated as the square root of Simpson's diversity index across productive rearrangements. The table was pulled from immuneACCESS by TCRdb, which kept in-frame rearrangements only. Such tables lose some clones; where checked, under half of the loss comes from unresolved V genes, and the rest has no known cause. V and J calls and clone size follow that table, whereas D and trimming were derived from the DNA. Here the sample has 140,000 to 150,000 clones; roughly 79% occur a single time. The ten largest clones take up 1.5% to 2.5% of the sample.

This record comes from a study of blood T cell repertoires in COVID-19 (dated by TCRdb to the early 2020s). About the investigation overall: Samples from collaborators originated in the United States, Italy and Spain and spanned both the acute and convalescent phases of COVID-19. The material from the prospective study consisted of cDNA or gDNA derived from T cells, B-cell-depleted T cells, or PBMCs. Deeply sampled blood TCRbeta repertoires from subjects exposed to, actively infected with, or recovered from COVID-19 were included in the dataset. The repertoires were released in a freely available public database meant as a resource for research on the immune response to SARS-CoV-2. Samples came from the ongoing ImmuneRACE study (first 160 participants) plus 1,254 subjects from 6 global collaborators. Sample metadata almost always included a de-identified subject ID, COVID-19 status, age in years and sex. HLA class I and class II types, where available, came from metadata supplied by the sample provider rather than from assay-based typing. Overall study outcomes, separate from this receptor: The amount of clinical and demographic metadata varied by source and participant and was provided uncurated.

The clonotype comes from a woman between 55 and 75 years old with acute or convalescent COVID-19. Sequenced material: peripheral blood.

The sequenced DNA is TGTGCCAGCAGTGCCGGACAGTTTAGCTCCTATAATTCACCCCTCCACTTT. The encoded protein is CASSAGQFSSYNSPLHF. The rearranged segments are TRBV2 and TRBJ1-6, with TRBD1 as a weak D call on 6 bases. The germline V gene gives CDR1 as SNHLY and CDR2 as FYNNEI. V sheds 4 bases and J sheds 0 bases, leaving 13 bases between their ends. The CDR3 measures 17 amino acids from cysteine to phenylalanine. Of all the DNA, just the CDR3 is kept, 51 bases in frame from base 1.